This passage covers 22 T cell receptor beta chains from one sample sequenced in a study of blood T cell repertoires in COVID-19. The repertoire was sequenced with immunoSEQ multiplex PCR; TCRdb's copy has only in-frame clones and lacks some. The sample has 350,000 to 450,000 clones, around 89% seen once; the top ten hold about 1.1%. Sequencing was performed on PBMCs or T cells enriched from blood (not recorded which). Source of these receptors: a man younger than 40 who had recovered from COVID-19.

This clone was detected only once. V and J are TRBV6-5 and TRBJ2-7; D is perhaps TRBD2 (5 bases). Germline V gene data show CDR1 as MNHEY and CDR2 as SVGAGI. This CDR3 spans 15 amino acids. V shed 0 bases and J shed 6 bases, with 15 bases lying between them. In nucleotides, the CDR3 is TGTGCCAGCAGTTACTCGAGGTCAATCGAGGGCGAGCAGTACTTC. This encodes CASSYSRSIEGEQYF.

The rearrangement joins TRBV5-4 to TRBJ1-4; 7 nucleotides align to TRBD1. The germline V gene encodes CDR1 SGHNT and CDR2 YYREEE (reference sequence). The CDR3 consists of 13 residues. The V segment lost 2 bases and the J segment 8 bases; nucleotides outside the gene matches: 3. CDR3: CASSLIQGEKLFF. CDR3 DNA sequence: TGTGCCAGCAGCTTAATACAGGGGGAAAAACTGTTTTTT.

In this sample, this clone turned up a few times. The chain uses TRBV28 and TRBJ2-3; TRBD2 might be the D (6 bases). V lost 4 bases, J lost 6 bases, and 20 bases lay in between. Per germline, CDR1 MDHEN and CDR2 SYDVKM. The CDR3 sequence is 16 residues long. The CDR3 loop is CASSYPGLHLGDTQYF. The CDR3 bases are TGTGCCAGCAGTTATCCGGGACTCCATCTTGGGGATACGCAGTATTTT.

V and J are TRBV3-1 (or the pseudogene TRBV3-2) and TRBJ2-2; D gene ambiguous. The germline gives CDR1 LGHDT, CDR2 YNNKEL (reference sequence). The CDR3 is made up of 14 amino acids. Trimming stripped 4 bases from V and 7 bases from J, with 13 bases between. This chain's CDR3 is CASSPPGFGGELFF. CDR3 DNA sequence: TGTGCCAGCAGCCCTCCCGGGTTCGGCGGGGAGCTGTTTTTT.

This chain links TRBV21-1 with TRBJ1-5; the table's D call of TRBD1 was not tested on the DNA. TRBV21-1 is termed a pseudogene. There are 16 residues in the CDR3. CDR3 loop: CASSKQDRGINQPQHF. The CDR3 DNA sequence: TGTGCCAGCAGCAAACAGGACAGGGGTATCAATCAGCCCCAGCATTTT.

This clone was observed a single time. At one end, the junction sequence differs from germline, possibly due to a read error. The genes are TRBV7-7 and TRBJ2-7, with D maybe TRBD1 (6 bases). The germline gives CDR1 SSHAT, CDR2 FNYEAQ (reference sequence). This CDR3 is built from 15 residues. In nucleotides, the CDR3 is TGTGCTAGCAGCAGCGGACAGCTAAATTCCTACGAGCAGTACTTC. Protein sequence: CASSSGQLNSYEQYF.

This clone was detected a few times. The chain carries TRBV28 and TRBJ2-7; D perhaps matches TRBD2 (7 bases). This CDR3 comprises 14 residues. Germline lookup yields CDR1 MDHEN and CDR2 SYDVKM. The V and J ends lost 6 bases and 3 bases respectively, with 15 bases between them. The DNA of the CDR3 is TGTGCCAGCAGCCTCCCGGGGGGCAACTACGAGCAGTACTTC. Its translation: CASSLPGGNYEQYF.

The chain carries TRBV6-5 and TRBJ2-5; no firm D call. Per germline, CDR1 MNHEY and CDR2 SVGAGI. This CDR3 has 12 residues. The V end lost 6 bases, the J end lost 4 bases, and 9 bases lay between the germline ends. CDR3 DNA sequence: TGTGCCAGCAGGGCCTCTGCAGAGACCCAGTACTTC. This codes for CASRASAETQYF.

This chain links TRBV18 with TRBJ1-2; TRBD1 might be the D (5 bases). V lost 0 bases, J lost 6 bases, and 14 bases lay in between. The CDR3 has 15 amino acids. Per germline, CDR1 KGHSH and CDR2 LQKENI. In DNA form, the CDR3 reads TGTGCCAGCTCACCACCTTGGGGCGATCAGGATGGCTACACCTTC. Its translation is CASSPPWGDQDGYTF.

The CDR3 DNA sequence: TGTGCCAGCAGGACTTCTAGCGGGAGCTCCTACGAGCAGTACTTC. It codes for CASRTSSGSSYEQYF. The chain recombines TRBV28 with TRBJ2-7; 10 bases align to TRBD2. With 6 bases clipped from V and 0 bases from J, the junction kept 5 bases outside the gene matches. This CDR3 region has 15 residues. Germline V lookup: CDR1 MDHEN, CDR2 SYDVKM.

The rearrangement links TRBV29-1 to TRBJ2-1; 11 bases line up with TRBD1. In germline, CDR1 is SQVTM, CDR2 ANQGSEA. V was clipped by 6 bases and J by 6 bases; unmatched bases: 7. The CDR3 spans 14 residues. CDR3 protein: CSVSGTGGPNEQFF. The CDR3 nucleotides are TGCAGCGTATCCGGGACAGGGGGTCCCAATGAGCAGTTCTTC.

V usage is TRBV3-1 (or the pseudogene TRBV3-2) and J usage is TRBJ2-1, with 8 bases lining up with TRBD2. CDR1 and CDR2 (germline): LGHDT, YNNKEL (reference sequence). The CDR3 runs 17 residues. The junction had 11 bases not matched to a gene; V was cut back by 4 bases and J by 3 bases. CDR3 nucleotides: TGTGCCAGCAGCCCCCCCAGTAGCGGGAAATACTACAATGAGCAGTTCTTC. It is translated as CASSPPSSGKYYNEQFF.

This chain uses TRBV27 with TRBJ1-1; the D is unclear. The CDR3 is 16 residues long. Germline CDR1 is MNHEY and CDR2 is SMNVEV (reference sequence). The V end lost 0 bases, the J end lost 1 base, and 12 bases lay between the germline ends. The CDR3 DNA reads as TGTGCCAGCAGTTTATCGGGCCGGATAAGGAACACTGAAGCTTTCTTT. Amino acid sequence: CASSLSGRIRNTEAFF.

This chain uses TRBV5-1 with TRBJ2-7; TRBD1 agrees at 8 bases. The CDR3 contains 18 residues. In germline, CDR1 is SGHRS, CDR2 YFSETQ. Trimming cost V 1 base and J 0 bases; bases outside gene matches: 12. CDR3 in DNA: TGCGCCAGCAGCTTGTCGCCCCTCGGGACAGGAGCCTCCTACGAGCAGTACTTC. Translation: CASSLSPLGTGASYEQYF.

This clone was recorded a few times. The V call is TRBV19, the J call TRBJ1-2; 8 positions match TRBD1. The germline gives CDR1 LNHDA, CDR2 SQIVND (reference sequence). This CDR3 is 13 amino acids long. Trimming cost V 5 bases and J 8 bases; bases outside gene matches: 7. The CDR3 sequence: CASSQDRGLGYTF. In nucleotides, the CDR3 is TGTGCCAGTAGTCAAGACAGGGGACTAGGCTACACCTTC.

This clone was observed a single time. The chain carries TRBV30 and TRBJ2-3; no clear D. The germline CDR1 and CDR2 sequences are GTSNPN and SVGIG (reference sequence). Trimming removed 2 bases from V and 4 bases from J, with 7 bases in between. There are 12 residues in the CDR3. CDR3 DNA: TGTGCCTGGAGTCGCAGCGCAGATACGCAGTATTTT. Protein: CAWSRSADTQYF.

This clone was seen once. CDR3 region: CATSMRTGAIGNTIYF. The CDR3, as DNA: TGTGCCACCAGCATGCGGACAGGGGCAATTGGAAACACCATATATTTT. This chain connects TRBV15 to TRBJ1-3; 9 positions match TRBD1. The germline CDR1 and CDR2 sequences are LNHNV and YYDKDF (reference sequence). The CDR3 length is 16 residues. With 4 bases clipped from V and 3 bases from J, the junction kept 7 bases outside the gene matches.

The chain combines TRBV24-1 with TRBJ2-3; D might be TRBD1 (6 bases). The CDR3 extends over 14 amino acids. The V end was cut by 2 bases, the J end by 2 bases, with 7 bases between. Germline V lookup: CDR1 KGHDR, CDR2 SFDVKD. In DNA, the CDR3 is TGTGCCACCAGTGATTACAGGGTCACAGATACGCAGTATTTT. The encoded protein is CATSDYRVTDTQYF.

The rearrangement links TRBV5-1 to TRBJ2-5; D remains unclear. Trimming pared 4 bases from V and 5 bases from J, leaving 15 bases between. CDR3 length: 14 amino acids. Germline lookup yields CDR1 SGHRS and CDR2 YFSETQ. The CDR3 spells CASSSLGPQETQYF. CDR3 in DNA: TGCGCCAGCAGCAGCTTGGGCCCGCAGGAGACCCAGTACTTC.

The chain recombines TRBV7-9 with TRBJ1-1; 11 nucleotides match TRBD1. Looked up from germline, CDR1 is SEHNR and CDR2 is FQNEAQ (reference sequence). The ends lost 5 bases at V and 6 bases at J; junction bases unmatched: 5. The CDR3 is 14 amino acids. The CDR3 DNA sequence: TGTGCCAGCAGCGACGGGACAGGGGGACCTGAAGCTTTCTTT. This codes for CASSDGTGGPEAFF.

This sequence joins TRBV19 and TRBJ1-1; TRBD1 matches 10 bases. V shed 5 bases, J shed 7 bases, and the junction held 4 bases outside the gene matches. The CDR3 has 13 amino acids. Germline CDR1 LNHDA, CDR2 SQIVND (reference sequence). CDR3 nucleotide sequence: TGTGCCAGTAGTGGGACAGGGGAGAGTGAAGCTTTCTTT. Translating it yields CASSGTGESEAFF.

The chain is built from TRBV5-4 and TRBJ2-1, with D possibly TRBD1 on 6 matching bases. This CDR3 contains 15 residues. Trimming left V 4 bases short and J 3 bases short, with 14 bases between. Germline assignment: CDR1 SGHNT and CDR2 YYREEE (reference sequence). The CDR3 spells CASSATTGYYNEQFF. DNA of the CDR3: TGTGCCAGCAGCGCAACGACAGGATACTACAATGAGCAGTTCTTC.